The 9 T cell receptor beta chains given below trace back to one sample, sequenced in a study of chemoradiotherapy in HPV16-positive cancers. Assay: immunoSEQ multiplex PCR; the TCRdb copy retains only in-frame clones and omits some. The sample shows tens of thousands of clones, 73% of them seen only once. The specimen was collected from a patient who underwent chemoradiotherapy. The receptor source for this set is a human donor with HPV-associated anogenital cancer.

The rearrangement uses TRBV9 and TRBJ2-3; D ambiguous. The V and J ends lost 4 bases and 2 bases respectively, with 14 bases between them. Germline values: CDR1 SGDLS, CDR2 YYNGEE. This CDR3 spans 15 amino acids. CDR3 in DNA: TGTGCCAGCAGCCTCAGTGACGCCCACACAGATACGCAGTATTTT. Its protein product is CASSLSDAHTDTQYF.

This clone appeared once. The chain recombines TRBV5-1 with TRBJ2-5; D uncertain. Trimming removed 4 bases from V and 4 bases from J, with 8 bases in between. The CDR3 sequence is 12 residues long. Per germline, CDR1 SGHRS and CDR2 YFSETQ. CDR3 sequence (DNA): TGCGCCAGCAGCCAACCGACAGAGACCCAGTACTTC. This sequence encodes CASSQPTETQYF. Drawing the rest from reference TRBV5-1 and TRBJ2-5, the complete variable domain is KAGVTQTPRYLIKTRGQQVTLSCSPISGHRSVSWYQQTPGQGLQFLFEYFSETQRNKGNFPGRFSGRQFSNSRSEMNVSTLELGDSALYLCASSQPTETQYFGPGTRLLVL.

This rearrangement joins TRBV5-1 to TRBJ1-2, with unresolved D. Per the germline V gene, CDR1 is SGHRS and CDR2 is YFSETQ. V was clipped by 2 bases and J by 7 bases, with 15 bases between them. The CDR3 covers 14 residues. CDR3: CASSFTREGGGYTF. The CDR3 DNA reads TGCGCCAGCAGCTTCACAAGGGAAGGAGGTGGCTACACCTTC.

V usage is TRBV7-2 and J usage is TRBJ2-1; 8 bases line up with TRBD1. Germline CDR1 reads SGHTA; CDR2 reads FQGNSA. There are 15 residues in the CDR3. The J segment lost 4 bases and the V segment lost 1 base, leaving 3 bases of the junction unmatched. The CDR3 protein is CASSLEGTGYNEQFF. The DNA of the CDR3 is TGTGCCAGCAGCTTAGAGGGGACAGGATACAATGAGCAGTTCTTC. Using reference TRBV7-2 and TRBJ2-1 for the parts outside the CDR3, the full variable domain is GAGVSQSPSNKVTEKGKDVELRCDPISGHTALYWYRQSLGQGLEFLIYFQGNSAPDKSGLPSDRFSAERTGGSVSTLTIQRTQQEDSAVYLCASSLEGTGYNEQFFGPGTRLTVL.

This chain connects TRBV2 to TRBJ2-3; D is perhaps TRBD2 (5 bases). The CDR3 has 17 residues. Between the trimmed V and J ends, which lost 0 bases and 1 base, there was a span of 14 bases. Germline CDR1 is SNHLY and CDR2 is FYNNEI. CDR3 protein: CASSEAQRPLGTDTQYF. The DNA of the CDR3 is TGTGCCAGCAGTGAAGCGCAGCGGCCTTTGGGCACAGATACGCAGTATTTT.

The chain carries TRBV19 and TRBJ2-5, with TRBD2 as a possible D gene (6 bases). TRBJ2-7 matches the DNA end more closely, so the J call is doubtful. The V gene's germline CDR1 is LNHDA and CDR2 SQIVND (reference sequence). CDR3 length equals 15 residues. The CDR3 sequence: CASTQRGGPISEQYF. CDR3 coding DNA: TGTGCCAGTACTCAAAGGGGAGGCCCCATTAGCGAGCAGTACTTC.

The chain has TRBV5-4 and TRBJ2-1; possible D gene TRBD2, 5 bases. Trimming took off 4 bases at V and 6 bases at J, with 17 bases between the two ends. The CDR3 has 15 amino acids. Germline V gives CDR1 SGHNT, CDR2 YYREEE (reference sequence). In nucleotides, the CDR3 is TGTGCCAGCAGCATTCCCGGGGAGCGTTTCAATGAGCAGTTCTTC. It specifies CASSIPGERFNEQFF.

CDR3 DNA sequence: TGTGCCAGCAGCTTGGGTACAGGGCGCCTGCGCTACGAGCAGTACTTC. Amino acid sequence: CASSLGTGRLRYEQYF. This chain uses TRBV7-2 with TRBJ2-7, with D possibly matching TRBD1 (6 bases). This CDR3 spans 16 amino acids. Trimming removed 3 bases at V and 3 bases at J, with 18 bases between. From germline, CDR1 is SGHTA and CDR2 FQGNSA. Filled out from reference TRBV7-2 and TRBJ2-7, the complete variable domain reads GAGVSQSPSNKVTEKGKDVELRCDPISGHTALYWYRQSLGQGLEFLIYFQGNSAPDKSGLPSDRFSAERTGGSVSTLTIQRTQQEDSAVYLCASSLGTGRLRYEQYFGPGTRLTVT.

The chain uses TRBV4-3 and TRBJ1-2; possibly TRBD1 for D (6 bases). CDR3 size: 14 residues. Germline CDR1 reads LGHNA; CDR2 reads YSLEER. V lost 1 base and J 7 bases, leaving 13 bases between the germline ends. The CDR3 DNA reads as TGCGCCAGCAGCCAAGGGGGGGGGCGGAGTGGCTACACCTTC. Its protein is CASSQGGGRSGYTF.